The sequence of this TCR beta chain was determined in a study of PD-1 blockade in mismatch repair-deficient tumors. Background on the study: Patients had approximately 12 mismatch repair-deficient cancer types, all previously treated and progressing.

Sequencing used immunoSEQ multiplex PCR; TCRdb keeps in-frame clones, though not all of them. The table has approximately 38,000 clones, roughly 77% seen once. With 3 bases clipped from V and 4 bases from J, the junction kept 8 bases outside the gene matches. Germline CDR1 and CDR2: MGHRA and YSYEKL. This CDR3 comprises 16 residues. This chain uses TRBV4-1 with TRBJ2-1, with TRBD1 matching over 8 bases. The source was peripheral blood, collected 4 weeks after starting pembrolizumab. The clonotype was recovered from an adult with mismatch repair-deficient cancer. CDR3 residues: CASSQYEQGAYNEQFF. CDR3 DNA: TGCGCCAGCAGCCAGTATGAGCAGGGGGCATACAATGAGCAGTTCTTC.